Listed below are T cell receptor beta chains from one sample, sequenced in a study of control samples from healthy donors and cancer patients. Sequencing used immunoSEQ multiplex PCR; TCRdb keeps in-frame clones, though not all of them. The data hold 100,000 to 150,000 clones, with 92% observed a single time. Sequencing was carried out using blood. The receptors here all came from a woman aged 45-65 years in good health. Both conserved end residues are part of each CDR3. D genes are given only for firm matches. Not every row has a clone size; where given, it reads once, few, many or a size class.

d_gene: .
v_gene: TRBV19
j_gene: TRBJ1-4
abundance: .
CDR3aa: CASREGNLGSNEKLFF
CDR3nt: TGTGCCAGTAGAGAGGGCAACCTGGGGTCTAATGAAAAACTGTTTTTT

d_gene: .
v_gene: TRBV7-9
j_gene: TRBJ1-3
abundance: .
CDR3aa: CASSQPSGNTIYF
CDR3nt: TGTGCCAGCAGCCAACCCAGTGGAAACACCATATATTTT

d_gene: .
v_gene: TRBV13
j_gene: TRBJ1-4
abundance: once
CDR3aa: CASSQHNEKLFF
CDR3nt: TGTGCCAGCAGCCAACATAATGAAAAACTGTTTTTT

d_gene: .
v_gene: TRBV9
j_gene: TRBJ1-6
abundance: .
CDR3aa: CASSVAGRVGSPLHF
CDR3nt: TGTGCCAGCAGCGTAGCTGGCAGGGTTGGATCACCCCTCCACTTT

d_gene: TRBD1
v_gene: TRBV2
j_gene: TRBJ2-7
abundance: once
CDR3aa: CASSLDRGRDEQYF
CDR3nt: TGTGCCAGCAGCCTAGACAGGGGGCGCGACGAGCAGTACTTC

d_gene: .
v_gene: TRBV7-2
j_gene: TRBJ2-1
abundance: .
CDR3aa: CASSSGSSSYNEQFF
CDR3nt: TGTGCCAGCAGCTCAGGGAGCTCTTCCTACAATGAGCAGTTCTTC

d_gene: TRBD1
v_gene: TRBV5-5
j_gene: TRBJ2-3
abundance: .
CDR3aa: CASSLALWQGEADTQYF
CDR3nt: TGTGCCAGCAGCTTGGCCCTTTGGCAGGGGGAAGCAGATACGCAGTATTTT

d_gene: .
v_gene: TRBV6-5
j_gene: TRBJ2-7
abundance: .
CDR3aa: CASSYSGGRIYEQYF
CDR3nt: TGTGCCAGCAGTTACTCCGGTGGTCGGATCTACGAGCAGTACTTC

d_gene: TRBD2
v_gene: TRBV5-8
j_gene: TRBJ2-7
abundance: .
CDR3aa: CASSLAGGAGEQYF
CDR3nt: TGTGCCAGCAGCTTGGCCGGGGGAGCGGGGGAGCAGTACTTC

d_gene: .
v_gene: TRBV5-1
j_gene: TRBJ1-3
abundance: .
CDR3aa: CASSLGSGNTIYF
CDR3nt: TGCGCCAGCAGCTTGGGGTCTGGAAACACCATATATTTT

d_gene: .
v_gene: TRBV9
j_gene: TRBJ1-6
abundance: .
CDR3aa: CASGEDSPLHF
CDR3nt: TGTGCCAGCGGGGAGGATTCACCCCTCCACTTT

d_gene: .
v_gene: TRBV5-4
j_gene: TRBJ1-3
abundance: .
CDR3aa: CASSLHSGSYSGNTIYF
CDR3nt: TGTGCCAGCAGCTTGCATAGTGGGTCCTACTCTGGAAACACCATATATTTT

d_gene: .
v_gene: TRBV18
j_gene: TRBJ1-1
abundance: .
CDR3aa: CASSPKAGAMNTEAFF
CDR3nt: TGTGCCAGCTCACCAAAAGCGGGGGCCATGAACACTGAAGCTTTCTTT

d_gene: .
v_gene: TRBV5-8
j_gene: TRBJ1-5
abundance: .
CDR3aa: CASSPDRYNQPQHF
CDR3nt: TGTGCCAGCAGCCCCGACAGGTACAATCAGCCCCAGCATTTT

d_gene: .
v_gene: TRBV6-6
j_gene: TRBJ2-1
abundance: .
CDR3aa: CASGNSDNEQFF
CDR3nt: TGTGCCAGTGGGAATTCTGACAATGAGCAGTTCTTC

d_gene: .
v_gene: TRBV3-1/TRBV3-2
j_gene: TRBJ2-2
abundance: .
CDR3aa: CASSPRVAGTGELFF
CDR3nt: TGTGCCAGCAGCCCTCGGGTAGCCGGGACCGGGGAGCTGTTTTTT

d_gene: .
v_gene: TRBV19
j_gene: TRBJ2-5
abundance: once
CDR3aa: CASSIGAGLETQYF
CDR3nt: TGTGCCAGTAGTATAGGTGCAGGGCTGGAGACCCAGTACTTC

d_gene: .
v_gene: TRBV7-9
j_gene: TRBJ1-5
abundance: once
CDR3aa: CASSLGGRDQPQHF
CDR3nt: TGTGCCAGCAGCTTAGGGGGACGGGATCAGCCCCAGCATTTT

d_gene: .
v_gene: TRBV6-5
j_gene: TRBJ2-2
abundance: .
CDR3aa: CASRRQTNTGELFF
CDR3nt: TGTGCCAGCAGGAGACAGACGAACACCGGGGAGCTGTTTTTT

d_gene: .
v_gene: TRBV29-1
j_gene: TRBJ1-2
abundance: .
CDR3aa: CSAIRVPEPYGYTF
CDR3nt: TGCAGCGCTATCAGGGTCCCAGAGCCCTATGGCTACACCTTC

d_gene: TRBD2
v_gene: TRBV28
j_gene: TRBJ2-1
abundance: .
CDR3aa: CASSSPGRRNEQFF
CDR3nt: TGTGCCAGCAGTAGCCCCGGGAGGAGGAATGAGCAGTTCTTC

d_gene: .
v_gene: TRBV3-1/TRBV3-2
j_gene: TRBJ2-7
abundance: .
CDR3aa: CASSQGEGFGEQYF
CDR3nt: TGTGCCAGCAGCCAAGGTGAAGGGTTCGGAGAGCAGTACTTC

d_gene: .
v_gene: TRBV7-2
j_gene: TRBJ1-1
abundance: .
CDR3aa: CASSLRGLGTEAFF
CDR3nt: TGTGCCAGCAGCTTAAGAGGGTTGGGCACTGAAGCTTTCTTT

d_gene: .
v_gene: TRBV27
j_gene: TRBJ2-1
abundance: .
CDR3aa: CASSLVGLGYEQFF
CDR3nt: TGTGCCAGCAGTTTAGTAGGCCTAGGGTATGAGCAGTTCTTC

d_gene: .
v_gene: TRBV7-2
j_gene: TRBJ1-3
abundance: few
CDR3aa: CASSLRPLSSGNTIYF
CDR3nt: TGTGCCAGCAGCTTACGTCCGCTGAGCTCTGGAAACACCATATATTTT

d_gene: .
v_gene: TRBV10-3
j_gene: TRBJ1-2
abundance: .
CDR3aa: CAITQLSGGGYGYTF
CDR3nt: TGTGCCATCACCCAGCTTTCTGGTGGAGGCTATGGCTACACCTTC

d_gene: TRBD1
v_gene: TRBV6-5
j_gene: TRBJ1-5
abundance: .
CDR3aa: CASSPGQGGHQPQHF
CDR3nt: TGTGCCAGCAGCCCAGGACAGGGGGGCCATCAGCCCCAGCATTTT

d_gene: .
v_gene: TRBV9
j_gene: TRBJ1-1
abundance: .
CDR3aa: CASSSGAFF
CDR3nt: TGTGCCAGCAGCTCTGGGGCTTTCTTT

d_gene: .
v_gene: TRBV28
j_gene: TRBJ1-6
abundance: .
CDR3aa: CASSFRAYNSPLHF
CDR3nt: TGTGCCAGCAGTTTCCGGGCTTATAATTCACCCCTCCACTTT